The clone carrying this TCR beta chain was counted at least ten times. No antigen is known for it. V lost 7 bases and J 7 bases, leaving 19 bases between the germline ends. Per germline, CDR1 SQVTM and CDR2 ANQGSEA. The CDR3 is made up of 13 amino acids. RNA transcripts were the template for amplifying TCR beta CDR3 regions. The TCR CDR3 first-round RT-PCR relied on the HTBI primer set. TCRdb reprocessed the multiplex PCR reads via MiXCR and lists one record per CDR3 protein. The sample lists more than 100,000 distinct CDR3 sequences; over 45% were seen once. The data are from a study of T cells in Graves' hyperthyroidism and ophthalmopathy. Findings of the study overall: Clonotypes that were expanded in thyroid above 0.001 mostly appeared in blood too.

The chain is built from TRBV29-1 and TRBJ1-2; D is possibly TRBD1 (6 bases). The TCR was taken from a man aged 35-49 years with Graves' hyperthyroidism. The sequencing input was blood. CDR3 sequence: CSALPGGMVGYTF. The CDR3 coding sequence is TGCAGCGCTCTTCCGGGGGGCATGGTTGGCTACACCTTC.